These T cell receptor beta chains were read from a single sample in a study of blood T cell repertoires in COVID-19. Clones were read by immunoSEQ multiplex PCR, and TCRdb kept only the in-frame ones, dropping some. The sample holds around 100,000 clones, 86% seen once. Sequencing was performed on peripheral blood. The receptors come from a man aged 35-49 years with acute or convalescent COVID-19. Each CDR3 is given with its conserved first and last residue. D genes are given only for firm matches. A clone size is listed for some rows: how often the clone was seen (once, few, many), or a class if it is expanded.

abundance	v_gene	d_gene	j_gene	CDR3aa	CDR3nt
NA	TRBV5-1	TRBD1	TRBJ2-3	CASRRTGTGTDTQYF	TGCGCCAGCAGAAGAACCGGGACAGGCACAGATACGCAGTATTTT
few	TRBV5-8	TRBD1	TRBJ2-7	CASSLGTGPYEQYF	TGTGCCAGCAGCTTGGGGACAGGGCCCTACGAGCAGTACTTC
NA	TRBV5-8	NA	TRBJ1-4	CASSLAGGEEKLFF	TGTGCCAGCAGCTTGGCCGGGGGTGAGGAAAAACTGTTTTTT
NA	TRBV4-1	NA	TRBJ1-6	CASSHSREQNSPLHF	TGCGCCAGCAGCCACAGTCGGGAGCAAAATTCACCCCTCCACTTT
NA	TRBV5-5	TRBD1	TRBJ1-1	CASSNTGANTEAFF	TGTGCCAGCAGCAACACAGGGGCAAACACTGAAGCTTTCTTT
NA	TRBV30	TRBD1	TRBJ2-1	CAFRTGVEQFF	TGTGCCTTCCGTACAGGGGTTGAGCAGTTCTTC
NA	TRBV5-5	NA	TRBJ2-1	CASSLEGSRDEQFF	TGTGCCAGCAGCTTGGAAGGTAGTCGGGATGAGCAGTTCTTC
NA	TRBV24-1	TRBD1	TRBJ1-2	CATSPGQGLGYTF	TGTGCCACCAGCCCCGGACAGGGTCTGGGCTACACCTTC
NA	TRBV11-2	TRBD2	TRBJ2-7	CASSLSSGSYEQYF	TGTGCCAGCAGCTTAAGTAGCGGGTCCTACGAGCAGTACTTC
few	TRBV10-3	TRBD2	TRBJ2-1	CAISDLAGGRNEQFF	TGTGCCATCAGTGACCTTGCGGGAGGACGGAATGAGCAGTTCTTC
NA	TRBV15	NA	TRBJ2-5	CATRLVGGKETQYF	TGTGCCACCAGACTAGTAGGGGGTAAAGAGACCCAGTACTTC
NA	TRBV5-6	NA	TRBJ1-3	CASSLRGGNTIYF	TGTGCCAGCAGCTTGAGGGGCGGAAACACCATATATTTT
few	TRBV30	TRBD1	TRBJ1-4	CAWSVGPPGTGNEKLFF	TGTGCCTGGAGTGTAGGCCCCCCCGGGACAGGGAATGAAAAACTGTTTTTT
NA	TRBV11-2	NA	TRBJ2-2	CASSLRGLSNTGELFF	TGTGCCAGCAGCTTGAGGGGACTGTCTAACACCGGGGAGCTGTTTTTT
NA	TRBV7-9	TRBD2	TRBJ2-5	CASSQLATPRGTQYF	TGTGCCAGCAGCCAACTAGCGACCCCACGGGGGACCCAGTACTTC
once	TRBV14	TRBD2	TRBJ2-5	CASSQRTSGAETQYF	TGTGCCAGCAGCCAACGAACTAGCGGGGCGGAGACCCAGTACTTC
NA	TRBV9	NA	TRBJ1-1	CASSVKSVNTEAFF	TGTGCCAGCAGCGTAAAGAGCGTGAACACTGAAGCTTTCTTT
NA	TRBV4-1	NA	TRBJ1-1	CASSQDSAGTEAFF	TGCGCCAGCAGCCAAGACTCGGCAGGGACTGAAGCTTTCTTT
NA	TRBV6-5	TRBD1	TRBJ1-3	CASSRDRLSGNTIYF	TGTGCCAGCAGCAGGGACAGGCTCTCTGGAAACACCATATATTTT
once	TRBV7-9	TRBD2	TRBJ2-2	CASSPSLAGALSNTGELFF	TGTGCCAGCAGCCCATCACTAGCGGGAGCCCTTTCGAACACCGGGGAGCTGTTTTTT
NA	TRBV7-9	NA	TRBJ1-5	CASSSGQGMSQPQHF	TGTGCCAGCAGCTCCGGGCAGGGTATGAGTCAGCCCCAGCATTTT
once	TRBV18	TRBD2	TRBJ2-1	CASSPGLAGVDEQFF	TGTGCCAGCTCACCGGGACTAGCGGGAGTGGACGAGCAGTTCTTC
NA	TRBV2	TRBD1	TRBJ1-1	CASSVLQGGNTEAFF	TGTGCCAGCAGTGTTCTCCAGGGGGGGAACACTGAAGCTTTCTTT
NA	TRBV6-5	NA	TRBJ2-7	CASSRGANEQYF	TGTGCCAGCAGCCGGGGGGCGAACGAGCAGTACTTC
few	TRBV5-5	NA	TRBJ1-5	CASSLGLSNQPQHF	TGTGCCAGCAGCTTGGGGCTTAGCAATCAGCCCCAGCATTTT
NA	TRBV5-5	TRBD1	TRBJ2-7	CASSLAGQGKYF	TGTGCCAGCAGCTTGGCAGGACAGGGGAAGTACTTC
NA	TRBV6-6	NA	TRBJ1-5	CASSLQGTNQPQHF	TGTGCCAGCAGTTTACAGGGAACTAATCAGCCCCAGCATTTT
NA	TRBV5-5	NA	TRBJ2-1	CASSRTVNEQFF	TGTGCCAGCAGCCGGACAGTGAATGAGCAGTTCTTC
NA	TRBV25-1	NA	TRBJ1-2	CASRQATSYGYTF	TGTGCCAGCAGACAGGCGACCTCCTATGGCTACACCTTC
NA	TRBV2	TRBD1	TRBJ2-1	CASRLDRAEYNEQFF	TGTGCCAGCAGATTAGACAGGGCCGAATACAATGAGCAGTTCTTC
NA	TRBV7-9	NA	TRBJ1-2	CASSLHPDSLYYGYTF	TGTGCCAGCAGCCTCCACCCGGACAGTCTCTACTATGGCTACACCTTC
NA	TRBV28	NA	TRBJ2-3	CASSSTDTQYF	TGTGCCAGCAGTTCTACAGATACGCAGTATTTT
few	TRBV30	TRBD1	TRBJ1-1	CALSRQGLAEAFF	TGTGCCTTGTCCCGACAGGGGTTGGCTGAAGCTTTCTTT
NA	TRBV5-1	NA	TRBJ1-1	CASSLDGTKEAFF	TGCGCCAGCAGCTTAGACGGGACAAAAGAAGCTTTCTTT
NA	TRBV7-9	TRBD1	TRBJ2-3	CASRQGQGATDTQYF	TGTGCCAGCCGGCAGGGGCAGGGGGCCACAGATACGCAGTATTTT
NA	TRBV10-3	NA	TRBJ2-5	CAISEGLASRETQYF	TGTGCCATCAGTGAGGGTTTGGCCAGCAGGGAGACCCAGTACTTC
few	TRBV10-2	NA	TRBJ2-7	CASMDDRHLDEQYF	TGCGCCAGCATGGATGACAGGCACCTCGACGAGCAGTACTTC
NA	TRBV5-4	NA	TRBJ1-3	CASSLKQGQDTIYF	TGTGCCAGCAGCTTGAAGCAGGGGCAGGACACCATATATTTT
NA	TRBV30	NA	TRBJ1-2	CAWSGDSVMDGYTF	TGTGCCTGGAGTGGAGACTCGGTAATGGATGGCTACACCTTC
NA	TRBV7-2	TRBD2	TRBJ2-1	CASSPSGGGYNEQFF	TGTGCCAGCAGCCCGTCGGGGGGGGGCTACAATGAGCAGTTCTTC
NA	TRBV7-3	TRBD1	TRBJ2-1	CASSRDRGLHNEQFF	TGTGCCAGCAGCCGGGACAGGGGGCTCCACAATGAGCAGTTCTTC
once	TRBV19	TRBD1	TRBJ1-2	CASTTQGALNYGYTF	TGTGCCAGTACCACACAGGGGGCTCTTAACTATGGCTACACCTTC
NA	TRBV7-9	TRBD2	TRBJ2-7	CASSPWGGSSYEQYF	TGTGCCAGCAGCCCTTGGGGAGGGAGCTCCTACGAGCAGTACTTC
few	TRBV3-1/TRBV3-2	NA	TRBJ2-7	CASSRELQDYEQYF	TGTGCCAGCAGCCGGGAACTACAGGACTACGAGCAGTACTTC
NA	TRBV6-5	TRBD1	TRBJ1-2	CASSYAGTAGYTF	TGTGCCAGCAGTTACGCCGGGACAGCTGGCTACACCTTC